The present T cell receptor (beta chain) was sequenced within a study of early T cells in non-severe SARS-CoV-2 infection. About the research overall: Sequencing input comprised bulk RNA from unsorted whole blood; chain pairing was not available. Notes on the study in general: Sequences matched to VDJdb favored anti-spike CD8 responses, while private and CD4 specificities were missed.

Each single cDNA molecule received a unique molecular identifier. A single record per CDR3 protein comes from TCRdb applying MiXCR to the 5' RACE reads. Of more than 95,000 distinct CDR3 sequences in the sample, 15% were seen once. In regard to this clonotype: Its cognate antigen is unknown.

Germline lookup yields CDR1 KGHDR and CDR2 SFDVKD. The CDR3 spans 16 residues. V shed 2 bases, J shed 5 bases, and the junction held 2 bases outside the gene matches. The clonotype originates from an adult who was a healthcare worker with PCR-confirmed SARS-CoV-2 infection or an uninfected control (not recorded which). Sample: whole blood. The chain carries TRBV24-1 and TRBJ2-1; 13 bases fit TRBD2. The CDR3 sequence: CATSDSGLAGDNEQFF. The CDR3 nucleotides read TGTGCCACCAGTGATTCCGGACTAGCGGGGGACAATGAGCAGTTCTTC.